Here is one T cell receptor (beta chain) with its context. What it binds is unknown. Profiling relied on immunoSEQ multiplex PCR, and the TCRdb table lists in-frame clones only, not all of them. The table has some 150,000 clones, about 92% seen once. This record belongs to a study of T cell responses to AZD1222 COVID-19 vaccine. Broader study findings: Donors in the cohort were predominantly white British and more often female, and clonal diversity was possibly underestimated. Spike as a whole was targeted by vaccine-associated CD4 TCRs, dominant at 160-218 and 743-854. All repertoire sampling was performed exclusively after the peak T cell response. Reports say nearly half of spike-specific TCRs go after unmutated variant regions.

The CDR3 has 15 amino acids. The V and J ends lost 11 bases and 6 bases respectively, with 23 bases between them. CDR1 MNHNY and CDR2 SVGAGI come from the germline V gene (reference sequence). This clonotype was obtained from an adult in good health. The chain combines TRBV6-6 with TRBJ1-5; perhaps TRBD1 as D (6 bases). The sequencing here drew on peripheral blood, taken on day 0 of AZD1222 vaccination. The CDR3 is CASTSSGVVGQPQHF. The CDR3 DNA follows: TGTGCCTCAACGAGCTCAGGGGTCGTGGGTCAGCCCCAGCATTTT.